This passage covers 8 T cell receptor beta chains from one sample sequenced in a study of response to subunit inactivated influenza vaccine. TCRdb re-called the RT-PCR reads through MiXCR, storing one row per CDR3 protein. The table includes about 500,000 distinct CDR3 sequences, approximately 7.2% detected once. This specimen was PBMCs from blood, taken around 25 months after vaccination. These receptors were collected from a man in his fifties or sixties who received an inactivated influenza vaccine.

The chain is built from TRBV29-1 and TRBJ2-1; 10 nucleotides align to TRBD2. This CDR3 is built from 16 residues. With 7 bases clipped from V and 0 bases from J, the junction kept 9 bases outside the gene matches. Germline assignment: CDR1 SQVTM and CDR2 ANQGSEA. CDR3 nucleotide sequence: TGCAGCGGGCACACTAGCGGGATTAGCTCCTACAATGAGCAGTTCTTC. Protein: CSGHTSGISSYNEQFF.

The sample holds a few counts of this clonotype. This sequence joins TRBV9 and TRBJ2-1, with D hard to call. Trimming stripped 0 bases from V and 2 bases from J, with 9 bases between. The CDR3 has 15 residues. The V gene's germline CDR1 is SGDLS and CDR2 YYNGEE. The CDR3 protein is CASSVVPTAYNEQFF. For the CDR3, the DNA is TGTGCCAGCAGCGTAGTTCCAACCGCCTACAATGAGCAGTTCTTC.

There are many counts of this clonotype. The chain has TRBV11-2 and TRBJ1-5; 8 nucleotides line up with TRBD1. CDR3 size: 14 residues. J lost 6 bases, V lost 2 bases, and 3 bases had no gene match. Per germline, CDR1 SGHAT and CDR2 FQNNGV. CDR3 residues: CASSLSTGGQPQHF. The CDR3 nucleotides are TGTGCCAGCAGCTTATCTACAGGGGGTCAGCCCCAGCATTTT.

The chain employs TRBV5-1 and TRBJ2-5; D is possibly TRBD2 (6 bases). The V gene's germline CDR1 is SGHRS and CDR2 YFSETQ. This CDR3 comprises 16 residues. Trimming left V 4 bases short and J 0 bases short, with 16 bases between. The CDR3 spells CASSPGGRWDQETQYF. DNA for the CDR3: TGCGCCAGCAGCCCCGGAGGGCGGTGGGACCAAGAGACCCAGTACTTC.

This clonotype was counted between two and nine times. This chain uses TRBV6-5 with TRBJ1-6, with TRBD1 as a possible D gene (5 bases). This CDR3 region has 16 residues. Germline V CDR1 and CDR2: MNHEY, SVGAGI. With 1 base removed from V and 1 base from J, the gap between germline ends came to 8 bases. CDR3 sequence reads: CASSYLGQSYNSPLHF. For the CDR3, the DNA is TGTGCCAGCAGTTACTTGGGGCAATCCTATAATTCACCCCTCCACTTT.

This clonotype was seen more than once but under ten times. The rearrangement uses TRBV7-9 and TRBJ1-2; the D gene is possibly TRBD1 (5 bases). The germline V gene encodes CDR1 SEHNR and CDR2 FQNEAQ (reference sequence). Trimming cost V 6 bases and J 3 bases, with 11 bases left between them. The CDR3 totals 13 residues. CDR3 DNA sequence: TGTGCCAGCAGATACGGGACGGACTATGGCTACACCTTC. Residues: CASRYGTDYGYTF.

The genes are TRBV23-1 and TRBJ2-2, with D perhaps assigned TRBD1 or TRBD2 (5 bases each). TRBV23-1 is given ORF status, its function remaining uncertain. V was pared by 8 bases and J by 5 bases, with 15 bases between. The CDR3 totals 14 residues. CDR3 amino acids: CASSGIGTTGELFF. For the CDR3, the DNA is TGCGCCAGCTCCGGGATCGGGACGACCGGGGAGCTGTTTTTT.

This clonotype was detected a few times. The J gene is TRBJ2-1, the V gene TRBV29-1, with D hard to call. Germline lookup yields CDR1 SQVTM and CDR2 ANQGSEA. The CDR3 is made up of 13 amino acids. V dropped 3 bases and J dropped 2 bases, with 8 bases sitting between them. The CDR3 reads CSVEGITYNEQFF. In DNA, the CDR3 is TGCAGCGTTGAGGGAATTACCTACAATGAGCAGTTCTTC.